The 27 T cell receptor beta chains given below trace back to one sample, sequenced in a study of blood T cell repertoires in COVID-19 (dated by TCRdb to 2020 to 2022). The method was the immunoSEQ multiplex PCR assay. Entries here come from immuneACCESS through TCRdb and include only in-frame sequences with V and J called. Some clones fail to appear in such tables; in the studies checked, an unresolved V gene covers under half of the shortfall, and the cause of the remainder is unknown. In this sample the table shows about 120,000 clones, 80% of which occur a single time. More than 15% of the sample is taken by the ten largest. The sample was peripheral blood. These receptors originate from a man in his sixties with active or convalescent COVID-19.

The chain combines TRBV20-1 with TRBJ2-4, with D possibly matching TRBD1 (5 bases). With 3 bases removed from V and 7 bases from J, the gap between germline ends came to 19 bases. Germline CDR1 reads DFQATT; CDR2 reads SNEGSKA (reference sequence). The CDR3 contains 15 residues. The CDR3 sequence: CSASLRRQGLNIQYF. As DNA, the CDR3 is TGCAGTGCTAGTCTTCGGCGGCAGGGTTTGAACATTCAGTACTTC.

CDR3 coding DNA: TGTGCCAGCAGCCTCGGGACAGGGGACACAGATACGCAGTATTTT. Protein: CASSLGTGDTDTQYF. The chain couples TRBV28 to TRBJ2-3; 10 bases agree with TRBD1. The CDR3 sequence is 15 residues long. Germline V gene sequence: CDR1 MDHEN, CDR2 SYDVKM. Trimming removed 6 bases from V and 2 bases from J; junction bases left unmatched: 5.

This clone has more than one count but fewer than ten. The chain couples TRBV5-1 to TRBJ2-3; 10 nucleotides agree with TRBD2. The CDR3 covers 15 residues. Germline trimming cut 3 bases from V and 2 bases from J; bases unmatched to any gene: 3. The germline CDR1 and CDR2 sequences are SGHRS and YFSETQ. CDR3 loop: CASSSSGGSTDTQYF. The DNA of the CDR3 is TGCGCCAGCAGCTCTAGCGGGGGCTCCACAGATACGCAGTATTTT.

The gene calls are TRBV16 and TRBJ1-2, with a tentative D call TRBD1 (6 bases). Germline CDR1 KGHSY, CDR2 FQNENV. Trimming took 4 bases from V and 4 from J, leaving 10 bases between them. The CDR3 covers 13 residues. Here the CDR3 reads CASSLGQPYGYTF. The CDR3 DNA reads TGTGCCAGCAGCCTAGGACAGCCCTATGGCTACACCTTC.

This clone turned up a few times. The chain recombines TRBV16 with TRBJ1-1, with a weak D call TRBD1 (5 bases). Deletions cut 4 bases from V and 6 bases from J, with 18 bases between. Germline V gene lookup returns CDR1 KGHSY and CDR2 FQNENV. The CDR3 is made up of 15 amino acids. This chain's CDR3 is CASSLQQPGTAEAFF. In DNA, the CDR3 is TGTGCCAGCAGCCTTCAGCAACCTGGGACTGCTGAAGCTTTCTTT.

The rearrangement uses TRBV28 and TRBJ1-4; possible D gene TRBD1, 5 bases. The CDR3 is 14 residues long. The V gene lost 3 bases and the J gene lost 3 bases, with 8 bases spanning the gap. The germline CDR1 and CDR2 sequences are MDHEN and SYDVKM. The CDR3: CASSFTGPNEKLFF. The CDR3 DNA sequence: TGTGCCAGCAGTTTTACAGGACCTAATGAAAAACTGTTTTTT.

This chain uses TRBV28 with TRBJ1-5; a weak D match, TRBD1 (5 bases). The CDR3 length is 14 residues. In germline, CDR1 is MDHEN, CDR2 SYDVKM. V was cut by 7 bases and J by 2 bases, with 12 bases left in between. DNA of the CDR3: TGTGCCAGCACTTTGGCGGGGGGCAATCAGCCCCAGCATTTT. Translating gives CASTLAGGNQPQHF. The variable domain in full, completed from reference TRBV28 and TRBJ1-5, reads DVKVTQSSRYLVKRTGEKVFLECVQDMDHENMFWYRQDPGLGLRLIYFSYDVKMKEKGDIPEGYSVSREKKERFSLILESASTNQTSMYLCASTLAGGNQPQHFGDGTRLSIL.

This clone was found once. V and J are TRBV2 and TRBJ1-2; no clear D. The CDR3 spans 15 residues. Per the germline V gene, CDR1 is SNHLY and CDR2 is FYNNEI. Trimming removed 3 bases from V and 0 bases from J, with 11 bases in between. CDR3 sequence reads: CASSDSTASNYGYTF. DNA of the CDR3: TGTGCCAGCAGTGATTCCACAGCATCTAACTATGGCTACACCTTC.

V and J are TRBV19 and TRBJ1-2; TRBD1 matches 10 bases. This CDR3 is built from 18 residues. The trim removed 3 bases at V and 2 bases at J, leaving 12 bases unmatched. Germline CDR1 LNHDA, CDR2 SQIVND (reference sequence). CDR3 DNA sequence: TGTGCCAGTAGTATTTGGGGGATGCCGGGACAGGGGAACTATGGCTACACCTTC. Amino acids: CASSIWGMPGQGNYGYTF.

This chain connects TRBV29-1 to TRBJ1-2; weak D call: TRBD1 (6 bases). The CDR3 has 12 amino acids. Germline V lookup: CDR1 SQVTM, CDR2 ANQGSEA. The CDR3 reads CGTNDRNYGYTF. The CDR3 DNA sequence: TGCGGGACAAATGACAGAAACTATGGCTACACCTTC.

This clone was detected only a few times. The rearrangement links TRBV10-3 to TRBJ1-5; D uncertain. The germline gives CDR1 ENHRY, CDR2 SYGVKD. Trimming shortened V by 6 bases and J by 0 bases, and 12 bases separated the two germline ends. The CDR3 loop spans 15 amino acids. The CDR3 reads CAISSGFNSNQPQHF. CDR3 DNA: TGTGCCATCAGCTCGGGGTTCAATAGCAATCAGCCCCAGCATTTT.

Comments on this clone: One end of the junction does not line up with germline, which may come from a read error. The CDR3 DNA reads as TGTGCCAGCAGGGAAGGACTAGCGGGATACACAGATACGCAGTATTTT. Its translation: CASREGLAGYTDTQYF. The chain joins TRBV2 to TRBJ2-3; TRBD2 matches 12 bases. The CDR3 contains 16 residues. Germline V gene data show CDR1 as SNHLY and CDR2 as FYNNEI.

V is TRBV19 and J is TRBJ2-3; 10 bases line up with TRBD2. The CDR3 is made up of 16 amino acids. V lost 1 base to trimming and J lost 4 bases; unmatched junction nucleotides: 5. CDR1 LNHDA and CDR2 SQIVND come from the germline V gene (reference sequence). The CDR3 here is CASSIVTSGTSDTQYF. The CDR3, as DNA: TGTGCCAGTAGTATAGTTACTAGCGGGACCTCAGATACGCAGTATTTT.

The rearrangement joins TRBV19 to TRBJ1-2; D might be TRBD1 (6 bases). CDR1 and CDR2 from the germline V gene are LNHDA and SQIVND (reference sequence). This CDR3 comprises 16 residues. V dropped 7 bases and J dropped 8 bases, with 26 bases sitting between them. The CDR3 sequence: CASIMTGDDWGKGYTF. The CDR3 bases are TGTGCCAGTATTATGACAGGAGATGACTGGGGGAAAGGCTACACCTTC.

The chain couples TRBV21-1 to TRBJ2-7; TRBD2, the table's D call, lacks a check against the DNA. TRBV21-1 is a pseudogene segment. The CDR3 has 16 amino acids. CDR3 nucleotide sequence: TGTGCCAGCAGCAAAGCTCAGGAGGAGGGTAACAACGAGCAGTACTTC. It yields the protein CASSKAQEEGNNEQYF.

CDR3 nucleotides: TGTGCCAGCAGTTACTTCGAGGGGGACGAGACCCAGTACTTC. Residues: CASSYFEGDETQYF. The V and J genes are TRBV6-6 and TRBJ2-5, with D perhaps TRBD1 (6 bases). There are 14 residues in the CDR3. V dropped 1 base and J dropped 5 bases, with 11 bases sitting between them. In germline, CDR1 is MNHNY, CDR2 SVGAGI (reference sequence).

CDR3 residues: CASSSQGYEQYF. DNA of the CDR3: TGTGCCAGCAGCTCGCAGGGGTACGAGCAGTACTTC. V is TRBV9 and J is TRBJ2-7; the D gene is possibly TRBD1 (6 bases). V was cut by 4 bases and J by 4 bases, with 9 bases left in between. Germline assignment: CDR1 SGDLS and CDR2 YYNGEE. This CDR3 is 12 amino acids long.

This chain joins TRBV6-5 and TRBJ1-2; no clear D gene. Germline V gene lookup returns CDR1 MNHEY and CDR2 SVGAGI. This CDR3 has 15 residues. The V gene lost 4 bases and the J gene lost 4 bases, with 16 bases spanning the gap. CDR3 sequence reads: CASSLPPPGSYGYTF. In DNA, the CDR3 is TGTGCCAGCAGTTTACCCCCCCCAGGATCCTATGGCTACACCTTC.

The genes are TRBV2 and TRBJ1-1; maybe TRBD1 (6 bases). Germline loops: CDR1 SNHLY, CDR2 FYNNEI. The CDR3 length is 15 residues. Trimming took off 8 bases at V and 4 bases at J, with 20 bases between the two ends. In DNA, the CDR3 is TGTGCCAGCCGGCGGGAGGGGGTATCCCGCACTGAAGCTTTCTTT. Its translation: CASRREGVSRTEAFF.

The chain uses TRBV19 and TRBJ2-2, with 7 nucleotides matching TRBD1. The CDR3 runs 16 residues. V lost 6 bases to trimming and J lost 4 bases; unmatched junction nucleotides: 11. CDR1 is LNHDA and CDR2 is SQIVND in the germline V gene (reference sequence). The CDR3 DNA follows: TGTGCCAGTAGGCCCCCGGGACAGTCCGGCACCGGGGAGCTGTTTTTT. This encodes CASRPPGQSGTGELFF.

This chain joins TRBV6-1 and TRBJ1-2; 11 positions match TRBD1. This CDR3 spans 14 amino acids. With V trimmed by 2 bases and J by 7 bases, 3 bases remained unmatched. CDR1 is MNHNS and CDR2 is SASEGT in the germline V gene. The CDR3 coding sequence is TGTGCCAGCAGTGAAAGGACAGGGGGCTTTGGCTACACCTTC. This translates into CASSERTGGFGYTF.

This rearrangement joins TRBV28 to TRBJ2-7; no definite D call. Between the trimmed V and J ends, which lost 4 bases and 5 bases, there was a span of 6 bases. Germline values: CDR1 MDHEN, CDR2 SYDVKM. This CDR3 has 11 amino acids. The CDR3 loop is CASSSTNEQYF. CDR3 DNA: TGTGCCAGCAGTTCTACTAACGAGCAGTACTTC.

V and J are TRBV30 and TRBJ2-1; a weak D match, TRBD1 (6 bases). In germline, CDR1 is GTSNPN, CDR2 SVGIG (reference sequence). This CDR3 region has 11 residues. The ends were cut back, 5 bases at V and 7 bases at J, with 9 bases in the middle. The CDR3 loop is CAWGTGNEQFF. CDR3 bases: TGTGCCTGGGGAACAGGGAATGAGCAGTTCTTC.

This chain joins TRBV7-7 and TRBJ2-5; the D gene is possibly TRBD1 (5 bases). V was cut by 1 base and J by 5 bases, with 14 bases left in between. The V gene's germline CDR1 is SSHAT and CDR2 FNYEAQ (reference sequence). This CDR3 region has 15 residues. CDR3 sequence reads: CASSLDTRGTETQYF. CDR3 nucleotides: TGTGCCAGCAGCTTAGATACAAGGGGAACGGAGACCCAGTACTTC. Complete variable domain (other parts from reference TRBV7-7 and TRBJ2-5): GAGVSQSPRYKVTKRGQDVTLRCDPISSHATLYWYQQALGQGPEFLTYFNYEAQPDKSGLPSDRFSAERPEGSISTLTIQRTEQRDSAMYRCASSLDTRGTETQYFGPGTRLLVL.

The chain couples TRBV28 to TRBJ1-2; D call uncertain. Germline V gene sequence: CDR1 MDHEN, CDR2 SYDVKM. The V end lost 7 bases, the J end lost 3 bases, and 15 bases lay between the germline ends. The CDR3 has 14 amino acids. The CDR3 here is CASTSRRTYYGYTF. The DNA of the CDR3 is TGTGCCAGCACTAGCCGCCGGACGTACTATGGCTACACCTTC.

The chain uses TRBV10-3 and TRBJ2-1; 8 bases are shared with TRBD2. Per germline, CDR1 ENHRY and CDR2 SYGVKD. Trimming took 7 bases from V and 0 from J; bases not matched to a gene: 5. The CDR3 sequence is 15 residues long. CDR3 nucleotides: TGTGCCATCAACTCCGGGACTAGCTCCTACAATGAGCAGTTCTTC. The encoded protein is CAINSGTSSYNEQFF.

The chain is built from TRBV12-3 or TRBV12-4 and TRBJ1-1, with D possibly being TRBD1 (6 bases). V lost 4 bases, J lost 11 bases, and 17 bases lay in between. This CDR3 region has 13 residues. Here the CDR3 DNA reads TGTGCCAGCAGTTCCCCCCTGGAGCAGGGGGCTTTCTTT. This gives the protein CASSSPLEQGAFF.